Included here is one T cell receptor (beta chain) sequence, with context. The antigen remains undetermined. These data come from a study of regulatory T cells in long-lasting Graves disease. General study findings and limits: A greater number of public clonotypes (around 2,700) was shared by persistent patients than by new patients (over 900).

Described time point: newly diagnosed GD, antithyroid drugs for less than 3 months. Following extraction of RNA from PBMCs, that RNA was used to make the TCR library. Patients hailed from an endocrinology department in Xi'an, China. In building TCR beta libraries, iRepertoire HTBI primers were used together with Arm-PCR of CDR3 regions. TCRdb itself ran the multiplex PCR reads through MiXCR, one entry per CDR3 protein. The repertoire holds hundreds of thousands of distinct CDR3 sequences, with 16% as singletons. This sample was shared with a second study, whose subject was T cells in Graves' hyperthyroidism and ophthalmopathy. That work adds: Hyperthyroidism was newly diagnosed in patients aged 18 to 65 (duration under 2 months). The HTBI primer set was used in a first-round RT-PCR of the TCR CDR3.

This specimen was peripheral blood mononuclear cells (PBMCs), taken at new diagnosis, from a patient treated with antithyroid drugs. This TCR derives from a woman aged 25 to 45 with Graves disease.

CDR3 nucleotide sequence: TGCGCCAGCAGCCGAGGACAGTTAGGTGATGAAAAACTGTTTTTT. Its translation: CASSRGQLGDEKLFF. The chain couples TRBV5-1 to TRBJ1-4; possible D gene TRBD1, 6 bases. Between the trimmed V and J ends, which lost 4 bases and 6 bases, there was a span of 16 bases. The CDR3 covers 15 residues. Germline loops: CDR1 SGHRS, CDR2 YFSETQ. Full variable domain (outside the CDR3, taken from reference TRBV5-1 and TRBJ1-4): KAGVTQTPRYLIKTRGQQVTLSCSPISGHRSVSWYQQTPGQGLQFLFEYFSETQRNKGNFPGRFSGRQFSNSRSEMNVSTLELGDSALYLCASSRGQLGDEKLFFGSGTQLSVL.